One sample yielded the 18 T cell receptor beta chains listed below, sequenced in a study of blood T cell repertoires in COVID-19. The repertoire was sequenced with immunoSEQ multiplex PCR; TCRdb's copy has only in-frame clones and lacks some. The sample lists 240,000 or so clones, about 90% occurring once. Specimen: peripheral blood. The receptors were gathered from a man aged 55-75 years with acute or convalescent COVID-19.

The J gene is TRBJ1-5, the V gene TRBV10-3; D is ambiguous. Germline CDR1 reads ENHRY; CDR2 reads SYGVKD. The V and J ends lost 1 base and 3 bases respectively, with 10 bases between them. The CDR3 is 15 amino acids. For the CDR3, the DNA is TGTGCCATCAGTGAGTTTGGGGAGAACAATCAGCCCCAGCATTTT. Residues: CAISEFGENNQPQHF.

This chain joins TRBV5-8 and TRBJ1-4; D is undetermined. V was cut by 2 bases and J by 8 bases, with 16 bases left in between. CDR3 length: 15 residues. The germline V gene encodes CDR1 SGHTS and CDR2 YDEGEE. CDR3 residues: CASSFGLRAGEKLFF. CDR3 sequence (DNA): TGTGCCAGCAGCTTCGGGCTAAGAGCGGGGGAAAAACTGTTTTTT.

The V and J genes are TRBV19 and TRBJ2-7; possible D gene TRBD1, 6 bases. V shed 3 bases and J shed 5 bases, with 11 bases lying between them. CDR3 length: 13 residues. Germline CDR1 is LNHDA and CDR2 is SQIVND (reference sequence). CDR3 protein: CASSILRGHEQYF. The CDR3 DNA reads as TGTGCCAGTAGTATTCTCAGGGGCCACGAGCAGTACTTC.

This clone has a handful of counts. The DNA of the CDR3 is TGCGCCAGCAGCCAAGACCCCCGGTCGGCTGAAGCTTTCTTT. This gives the protein CASSQDPRSAEAFF. The V gene is TRBV4-3, the J gene TRBJ1-1; D is unclear. Per germline, CDR1 LGHNA and CDR2 YSLEER. The CDR3 has 14 residues. Trimming left V 0 bases short and J 6 bases short, with 11 bases between.

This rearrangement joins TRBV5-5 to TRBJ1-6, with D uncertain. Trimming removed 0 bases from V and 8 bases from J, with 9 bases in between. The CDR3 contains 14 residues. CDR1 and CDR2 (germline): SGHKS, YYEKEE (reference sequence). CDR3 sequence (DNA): TGTGCCAGCAGCTTGGTCCACGGGGATTCACCCCTCCACTTT. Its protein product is CASSLVHGDSPLHF.

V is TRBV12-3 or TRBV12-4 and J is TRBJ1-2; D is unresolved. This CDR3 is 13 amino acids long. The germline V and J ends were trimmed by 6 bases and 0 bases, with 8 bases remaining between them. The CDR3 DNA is TGTGCCAGCAGCCCAACAGCTAACTATGGCTACACCTTC. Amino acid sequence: CASSPTANYGYTF.

In DNA form, the CDR3 reads TGTGCCAGCAGCAACTCCCGACCCTCCGGGGGGGGCTACACCTTC. Translation: CASSNSRPSGGGYTF. The chain joins TRBV21-1 to TRBJ1-2. TRBV21-1 is reported as a pseudogene. The CDR3 is made up of 15 amino acids.

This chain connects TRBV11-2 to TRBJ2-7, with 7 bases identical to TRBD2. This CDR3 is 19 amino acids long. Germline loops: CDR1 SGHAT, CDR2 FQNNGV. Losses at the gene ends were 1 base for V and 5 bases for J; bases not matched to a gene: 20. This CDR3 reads CASSLGVGYGAGDNHEQYF. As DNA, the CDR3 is TGTGCCAGCAGCTTAGGCGTGGGGTACGGGGCGGGAGATAATCACGAGCAGTACTTC.

In nucleotides, the CDR3 is TGTGCCTGGAGTACTCTCGGACAGGGGGCGGCTGAAGCTTTCTTT. Encoded protein: CAWSTLGQGAAEAFF. The rearrangement uses TRBV30 and TRBJ1-1; TRBD1 matches 11 bases. With V trimmed by 2 bases and J by 6 bases, 8 bases remained unmatched. Germline V gives CDR1 GTSNPN, CDR2 SVGIG (reference sequence). This CDR3 region has 15 residues.

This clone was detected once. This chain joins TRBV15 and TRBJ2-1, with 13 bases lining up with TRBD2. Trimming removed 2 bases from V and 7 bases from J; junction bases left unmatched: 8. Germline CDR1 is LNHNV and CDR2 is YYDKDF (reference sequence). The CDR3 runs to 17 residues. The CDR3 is CATSRTWTSGSLNEQFF. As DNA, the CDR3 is TGTGCCACCAGCAGAACCTGGACTAGCGGGAGTTTGAATGAGCAGTTCTTC.

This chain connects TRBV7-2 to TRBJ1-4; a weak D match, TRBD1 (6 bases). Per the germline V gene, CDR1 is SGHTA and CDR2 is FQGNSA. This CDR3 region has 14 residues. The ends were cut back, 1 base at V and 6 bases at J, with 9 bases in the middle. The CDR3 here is CASSLENRDEKLFF. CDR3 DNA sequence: TGTGCCAGCAGCTTAGAGAACAGGGATGAAAAACTGTTTTTT.

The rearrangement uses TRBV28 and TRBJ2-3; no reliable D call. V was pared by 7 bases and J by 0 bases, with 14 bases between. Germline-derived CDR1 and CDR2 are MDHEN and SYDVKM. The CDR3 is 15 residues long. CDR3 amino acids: CASILTPTSTDTQYF. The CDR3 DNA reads TGTGCCAGCATTCTGACTCCGACTAGCACAGATACGCAGTATTTT.

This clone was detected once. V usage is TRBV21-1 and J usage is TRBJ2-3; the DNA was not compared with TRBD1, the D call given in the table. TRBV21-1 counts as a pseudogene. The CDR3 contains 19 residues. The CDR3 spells CASSRRALDREVGTDTQYF. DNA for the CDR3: TGTGCCAGCAGCAGAAGGGCTTTGGACAGGGAGGTCGGCACAGATACGCAGTATTTT.

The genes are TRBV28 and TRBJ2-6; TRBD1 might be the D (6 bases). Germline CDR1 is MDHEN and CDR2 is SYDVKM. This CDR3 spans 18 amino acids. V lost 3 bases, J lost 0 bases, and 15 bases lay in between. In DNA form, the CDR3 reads TGTGCCAGCAGTTTTCGCTACAGGGCGTTCTCTGGGGCCAACGTCCTGACTTTC. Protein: CASSFRYRAFSGANVLTF.

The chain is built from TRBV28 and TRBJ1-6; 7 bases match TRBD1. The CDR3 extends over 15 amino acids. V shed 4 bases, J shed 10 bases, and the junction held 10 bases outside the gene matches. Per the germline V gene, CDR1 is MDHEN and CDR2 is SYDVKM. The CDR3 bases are TGTGCCAGCAGTTCACAGGGGCCACCGTGGTCACCCCTCCACTTT. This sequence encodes CASSSQGPPWSPLHF.

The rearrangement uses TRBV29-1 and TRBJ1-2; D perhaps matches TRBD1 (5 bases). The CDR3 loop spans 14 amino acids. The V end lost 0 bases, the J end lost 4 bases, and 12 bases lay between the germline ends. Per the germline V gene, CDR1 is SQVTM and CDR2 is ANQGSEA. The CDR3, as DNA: TGCAGCGTTGAAGACCCGGGGGTGACCTATGGCTACACCTTC. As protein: CSVEDPGVTYGYTF. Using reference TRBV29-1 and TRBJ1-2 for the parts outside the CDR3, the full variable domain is SAVISQKPSRDICQRGTSLTIQCQVDSQVTMMFWYRQQPGQSLTLIATANQGSEATYESGFVIDKFPISRPNLTFSTLTVSNMSPEDSSIYLCSVEDPGVTYGYTFGSGTRLTVV.

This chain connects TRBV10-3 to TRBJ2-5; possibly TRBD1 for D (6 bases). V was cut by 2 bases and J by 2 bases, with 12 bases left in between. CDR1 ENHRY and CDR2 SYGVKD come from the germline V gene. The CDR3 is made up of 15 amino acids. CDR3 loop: CAISETDSQQETQYF. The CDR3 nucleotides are TGTGCCATCAGTGAGACGGACAGTCAACAAGAGACCCAGTACTTC.

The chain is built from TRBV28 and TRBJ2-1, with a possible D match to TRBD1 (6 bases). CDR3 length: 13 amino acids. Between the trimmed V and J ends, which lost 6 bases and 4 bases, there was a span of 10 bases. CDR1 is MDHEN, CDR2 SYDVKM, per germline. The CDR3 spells CASSTDRYNEQFF. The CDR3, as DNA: TGTGCCAGCAGCACCGACAGGTACAATGAGCAGTTCTTC.